This T cell receptor (beta chain) was captured in a study of CD8+CD57+ T cells in acquired aplastic anemia. In the study overall: Each DNA sample taken from sorted CD4+ and CD8+ cells came to 2.5 to 4 ug on average.

This CDR3 is 13 amino acids long. Trimming left V 10 bases short and J 3 bases short, with 15 bases between. Germline values: CDR1 SNHLY, CDR2 FYNNEI. Genomic DNA, serving as template, underwent TCR beta VDJ and CDR3 profiling. TCRdb reprocessed the reads with MiXCR, giving one entry per CDR3 protein. The sample lists some 200,000 distinct CDR3 sequences, around 45% seen once, with about 9.5% in the top ten. CD8+CD57+ cell expansion had been shown by flow cytometry in patients chosen for sequencing. Every one of the patients had aplastic anemia (severe, acquired). Blood sampling was performed on the patients, and none of them had received therapy by then.

The TCR sequence derives from a human donor with aplastic anemia. This chain connects TRBV2 to TRBJ1-1; D not resolved. Sequences were obtained from sorted CD4+, CD8+, or CD8+CD57+ T cells (not recorded which) from PBMCs. The CDR3 loop is CATFAGTDTEAFF. CDR3 coding DNA: TGTGCCACCTTCGCGGGCACGGACACTGAAGCTTTCTTT.